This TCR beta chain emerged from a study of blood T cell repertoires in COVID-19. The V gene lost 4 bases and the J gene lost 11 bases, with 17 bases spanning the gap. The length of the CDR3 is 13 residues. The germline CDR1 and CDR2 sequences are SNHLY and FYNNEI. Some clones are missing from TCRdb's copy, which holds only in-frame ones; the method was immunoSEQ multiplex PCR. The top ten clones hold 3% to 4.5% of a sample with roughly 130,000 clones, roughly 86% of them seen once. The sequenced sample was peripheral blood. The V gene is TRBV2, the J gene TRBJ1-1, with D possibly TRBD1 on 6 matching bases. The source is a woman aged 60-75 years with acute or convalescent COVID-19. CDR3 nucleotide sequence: TGTGCCAGCAGTGGAACAGGGATCTCCGACGCTTTCTTT. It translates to CASSGTGISDAFF.